Detailed here is one T cell receptor (beta chain). Its antigen is unidentified. From germline, CDR1 is SGHVS and CDR2 FNYEAQ. V was pared by 4 bases and J by 5 bases, with 15 bases of the junction left unmatched. The length of the CDR3 is 18 residues. Stated treatment: 10-day PBMC culture with coronavirus spike peptide pools or control peptides (ViraFEST assay). This sample is part of a study of vaccination and CD4 T cells after COVID-19. At the level of the study: Sampling post-COVID took place a median 101 days after diagnosis (range 35 to 161).

An Oncomine TCR Beta short-read assay was used to sequence the DNA from cultured CD4+ T cells. TCRdb passed the PCR reads through MiXCR, listing each CDR3 protein once. This table holds about 4,600 distinct CDR3 sequences, 40% to 55% found once. Points from the study as a whole: Convalescent patients' median share of reactive clones seen only post-vaccination was more than 65%.

This clonotype was obtained from a human donor who had recovered from COVID-19. The rearrangement joins TRBV7-6 to TRBJ2-2; 8 nucleotides match TRBD2. The specimen was CD4+ T cells from blood, cultured in vitro. DNA of the CDR3: TGTGCCAGCAGCTACCAGACAGCGGGGGCCGACACGACCGGGGAGCTGTTTTTT. It encodes CASSYQTAGADTTGELFF.